The entry that follows covers one TCR beta chain sequence. The data belong to a study of control samples from healthy donors and cancer patients. TCRdb's table, derived via immunoSEQ multiplex PCR, lists solely in-frame clones and lacks some. The sample gives approximately 82,000 clones, about 89% of which show up once; around a fifth is in the top ten. CDR1 and CDR2 from the germline V gene are MGHDK and SYGVNS. CDR3 length equals 12 residues. With 4 bases removed from V and 5 bases from J, the gap between germline ends came to 8 bases. The sequencing input was blood. The chain joins TRBV25-1 to TRBJ1-1; unclear D gene. The sequence was collected from a man aged 45-65 years in good health. As DNA, the CDR3 is TGTGCCAGCAGTGCGGGTTGGACTGAAGCTTTCTTT. Protein sequence: CASSAGWTEAFF.